This T cell receptor (beta chain) is from a study of T-cell reconstitution after alpha-beta-depleted transplantation in children. Overall study results and limits: Several hundred expanded graft clones reportedly were the source of alpha-beta T cells about two months after transplant.

Molecular barcoding with unique molecular identifiers was used for the TCRbeta library. MiXCR, run by TCRdb on the PCR reads, gives a single entry per CDR3 protein. Among some 350,000 distinct CDR3 sequences, 15% to 20% were seen once, and the ten largest hold roughly two fifths. V shed 6 bases and J shed 0 bases, with 14 bases lying between them. The CDR3 contains 16 residues. This clonotype was seen repeatedly, ten times or more. Its antigen is still unknown. The TCR sequence derives from a male patient aged 2-9 years who had a stem cell transplant for acute lymphoblastic leukemia, so the T cells may come from the graft donor. The rearrangement uses TRBV12-3 or TRBV12-4 and TRBJ2-2; D is perhaps TRBD1 (6 bases). The sample was PBMCs, mostly from graft donor cells, taken 360 days after TCRalphabeta/CD19-depleted stem cell transplant. This chain's CDR3 is CASSLIQGTNTGELFF. DNA of the CDR3: TGTGCCAGCAGCCTAATACAGGGAACGAACACCGGGGAGCTGTTTTTT.